This is a list of T cell receptor beta chains from one sample in a study of shared clonotypes between healthy human individuals. Using immunoSEQ multiplex PCR, the repertoire was profiled, and TCRdb retains in-frame clones only, with some absent. The table has some 2.1 million clones, around 95% seen once. The sample was naive CD8+ T cells from PBMCs. These TCRs come from a man aged 18 to 35 in good health. Some clones in this sample may be carry-over from other donors' samples. The CDR3 runs from the conserved cysteine through the conserved F or W. The D gene is left open where the match is weak. Rows may omit the clone size; those that give it use once, few, many or a size class.

. | TRBJ1-1 | once | TRBV6-1 | TGTGCCAGCTCCCGCCCTGGGGAAACCACTGAAGCTTTCTTT | CASSRPGETTEAFF
TRBD1 | TRBJ1-2 | once | TRBV6-6 | TGTGCCAGCAGTCCCCGGACAGGTCTCACCTATGGCTACACCTTC | CASSPRTGLTYGYTF
TRBD2 | TRBJ2-5 | . | TRBV28 | TGTGCCAGCAGTTGGGCGGGAGGGCAAGAGACCCAGTACTTC | CASSWAGGQETQYF
. | TRBJ1-1 | . | TRBV9 | TGTGCCAGCAGCGTCACCCTGACAAGGCCCGTTTTCTTT | CASSVTLTRPVFF
TRBD1 | TRBJ1-1 | . | TRBV7-9 | TGTGCCAGCAGCTTAGTACAGGGGCCTCCGAACACTGAAGCTTTCTTT | CASSLVQGPPNTEAFF
TRBD1 | TRBJ1-1 | . | TRBV5-1 | TGCGCCAGCAGCCAGGTACAGGGGGCGGACACTGAAGCTTTCTTT | CASSQVQGADTEAFF
. | TRBJ2-7 | . | TRBV7-6 | TGTGCCAGCAGCCAAGAGTCGGGAAGGAACTACGAGCAGTACTTC | CASSQESGRNYEQYF
TRBD1 | TRBJ2-5 | . | TRBV6-6 | TGTGCCAGCAACCTTGACAGGGGAGAAGAGACCCAGTACTTC | CASNLDRGEETQYF
TRBD1 | TRBJ2-3 | . | TRBV18 | TGTGCCAGCTCACCAACCTTAGGGGGCTCCCCAGATACGCAGTATTTT | CASSPTLGGSPDTQYF
TRBD1 | TRBJ2-7 | . | TRBV2 | TGTGCCAGCAGTGCTCCGACAGGGGGGAGCTCCTACGAGCAGTACTTC | CASSAPTGGSSYEQYF
TRBD1 | TRBJ1-2 | . | TRBV6-6 | TGTGCCAGCAGTTACTCCGGCAGGGGGGAAAACTATGGCTACACCTTC | CASSYSGRGENYGYTF
. | TRBJ1-1 | . | TRBV9 | TGTGCCAGCAGCAACTCTGTGGAAATGAACACTGAAGCTTTCTTT | CASSNSVEMNTEAFF
. | TRBJ2-7 | . | TRBV28 | TGTGCCAGCAGTCCCAGACTAGTCTCTCACGAGCAGTACTTC | CASSPRLVSHEQYF
. | TRBJ2-5 | . | TRBV7-2 | TGTGCCAGCACCACGACCAGCGGAGGGGAGACCCAGTACTTC | CASTTTSGGETQYF
TRBD1 | TRBJ2-7 | . | TRBV2 | TGTACCAGCAGGGCCGGGACAGACTACGAGCAGTACTTC | CTSRAGTDYEQYF
TRBD2 | TRBJ2-7 | . | TRBV19 | TGTGCCAGTAGTCCACGCCAAAGCGGGAGGGGCTACGAGCAGTACTTC | CASSPRQSGRGYEQYF
. | TRBJ2-7 | . | TRBV18 | TGTGCCAGCTCAAGTCCGACAGGCCCCTCCTACGAGCAGTACTTC | CASSSPTGPSYEQYF
. | TRBJ2-3 | once | TRBV9 | TGTGCCAGCAGCGTAGAGGGCAGGCGGGCAGATACGCAGTATTTT | CASSVEGRRADTQYF
. | TRBJ2-5 | . | TRBV9 | TGTGCCAGCAGCGTAGGGGGCTCTAAAGAGACCCAGTACTTC | CASSVGGSKETQYF
. | TRBJ2-7 | . | TRBV2 | TGTGCCAGCAGGGGTCCTCCGGCGGACGAGCAGTACTTC | CASRGPPADEQYF
TRBD2 | TRBJ2-1 | . | TRBV27 | TGTGCCAGCAGTTTACTACCGGGACTAGCGGGAGGGGGGGATGAGCAGTTCTTC | CASSLLPGLAGGGDEQFF
TRBD1 | TRBJ2-7 | . | TRBV19 | TGTGCCAGTAGTTGGGGACAGGGCTACGAGCAGTACTTC | CASSWGQGYEQYF
. | TRBJ2-3 | . | TRBV29-1 | TGCAGCGCAGCCGGACGGCCTAGCACAGATACGCAGTATTTT | CSAAGRPSTDTQYF
TRBD1 | TRBJ2-5 | . | TRBV6-5 | TGTGCCAGCAGTTTTCTGACAGGGCCTACCTCAGAGACCCAGTACTTC | CASSFLTGPTSETQYF
TRBD1 | TRBJ2-5 | . | TRBV29-1 | TGCAGCGTTGAGGGACAGAACCAGGAGACCCAGTACTTC | CSVEGQNQETQYF
TRBD1 | TRBJ2-2 | once | TRBV4-3 | TGCGCCAGCAGCCAAGATGACAGGGTGGCCACCGGGGAGCTGTTTTTT | CASSQDDRVATGELFF
TRBD1 | TRBJ2-7 | once | TRBV27 | TGTGCCAGCAGCCCCAGGGGGATTTACGAGCAGTACTTC | CASSPRGIYEQYF
. | TRBJ1-1 | . | TRBV6-6 | TGTGCCAGCAGTCCCGTCCGGGGGGCAGGGACTGAAGCTTTCTTT | CASSPVRGAGTEAFF
. | TRBJ1-5 | . | TRBV6-1 | TGTGCCAGCAGTGACGGTAATATGTTAGGTCAGCCCCAGCATTTT | CASSDGNMLGQPQHF
. | TRBJ2-7 | . | TRBV7-9 | TGTGCCAGCAGCTCGGGACGGAACTACGAGCAGTACTTC | CASSSGRNYEQYF
. | TRBJ2-3 | . | TRBV7-2 | TGTGCCAGCAGCTTAGGGGAGTGGGGCATGGGCACAGATACGCAGTATTTT | CASSLGEWGMGTDTQYF
. | TRBJ2-2 | . | TRBV7-9 | TGTGCCAGCAGCCCTATGTGGGGGGAGCTGTTTTTT | CASSPMWGELFF
. | TRBJ2-3 | . | TRBV27 | TGTGCCAGCAGGCCTGGCGGAGATACGCAGTATTTT | CASRPGGDTQYF
TRBD1 | TRBJ1-3 | . | TRBV5-4 | TGTGCCAGCAGCTCCTCGACAGGGGTGGTTTCGGCTGGAAACACCATATATTTT | CASSSSTGVVSAGNTIYF
. | TRBJ1-1 | . | TRBV4-1 | TGCGCCAGCAGCCCAATACTAGACGGGATGAACACTGAAGCTTTCTTT | CASSPILDGMNTEAFF
TRBD2 | TRBJ2-3 | . | TRBV4-1 | TGCGCCAGCAGCCGACTAGCGGGAGTTATAGATACGCAGTATTTT | CASSRLAGVIDTQYF
TRBD2 | TRBJ2-7 | . | TRBV5-8 | TGTGCCAGCAGCTCTCGGCGGGAGTACCACGAGCAGTACTTC | CASSSRREYHEQYF
. | TRBJ2-3 | once | TRBV27 | TGTGCCAGCAGTTTATTACTAGCAGATACGCAGTATTTT | CASSLLLADTQYF
. | TRBJ2-7 | . | TRBV10-3 | TGTGCCTCCGAGGATCCAGCCCACTACGAGCAGTACTTC | CASEDPAHYEQYF
TRBD1 | TRBJ1-6 | once | TRBV5-6 | TGTGCCAGCAGCTTCTTCCCGGGACAGGGTTCACCCCTCCACTTT | CASSFFPGQGSPLHF
TRBD2 | TRBJ2-3 | . | TRBV10-3 | TGTGCCATCAGTGATGAGCGGGAGGGCACAGATACGCAGTATTTT | CAISDEREGTDTQYF
. | TRBJ1-5 | . | TRBV11-3 | TGTGCTAACGACATAAACACGGGGAGGGATCAGCCCCAGCATTTT | CANDINTGRDQPQHF
. | TRBJ2-7 | . | TRBV27 | TGTGCCAGCAGTTTATCGGTTGAGGGGTTGGGCGAGCAGTACTTC | CASSLSVEGLGEQYF
. | TRBJ2-7 | . | TRBV11-2 | TGTGCCAGCAGCCCGGGTCGCTCTTACGAGCAGTACTTC | CASSPGRSYEQYF
. | TRBJ1-4 | . | TRBV9 | TGTGCCAGCAGCCCAACAGTGTCAACTAATGAAAAACTGTTTTTT | CASSPTVSTNEKLFF
TRBD2 | TRBJ2-3 | . | TRBV28 | TGTGCCAGCAGTTTTTTGCCCCGGCTAGCGGGAGGTCTCTTGACCACAGATACGCAGTATTTT | CASSFLPRLAGGLLTTDTQYF
. | TRBJ2-2 | . | TRBV28 | TGTGCCAGCAGTATAAGGGGCGCCGGGGAGCTGTTTTTT | CASSIRGAGELFF
. | TRBJ2-7 | . | TRBV27 | TGTGCCAGCAACTTGAGAGGCGGGTCTCCCTACGAGCAGTACTTC | CASNLRGGSPYEQYF
TRBD2 | TRBJ2-1 | . | TRBV7-3 | TGTGCCAGCAGCTTCCCGGGACTAGCGGACAATGAGCAGTTCTTC | CASSFPGLADNEQFF
. | TRBJ2-7 | . | TRBV10-3 | TGTGCCATCAGTGAACCGGCAGGGTACGAGCAGTACTTC | CAISEPAGYEQYF
TRBD2 | TRBJ2-7 | . | TRBV6-6 | TGTGCCAGCAGTTTACTAGCGGGACACTCCTACGAGCAGTACTTC | CASSLLAGHSYEQYF
. | TRBJ2-7 | . | TRBV9 | TGTGCCAGCAGCGTAGGAGGGAGTAGCGAGCAGTACTTC | CASSVGGSSEQYF